Detailed here is one TCR beta chain. What it binds is not known. A much bigger clone sits one base away, suggesting this may be a read error. It was patients with CD8+CD57+ cell expansion by flow cytometry who were chosen for sequencing. The TCR beta profiling, which covered VDJ combination and CDR3 sequence, was carried out using genomic DNA as the template. TCRdb independently ran MiXCR on the reads; one entry per CDR3 protein. The sample yields some 160,000 distinct CDR3 sequences, around half seen once. The data are from a study of CD8+CD57+ T cells in acquired aplastic anemia. Study-wide context: The mean DNA yield obtained from sorted CD4+ and CD8+ cells came to approximately 3.2 ug. Points from the study as a whole: The number of CD8+ CDR3 sequences shared by patients and controls was under 35.

Sample: sorted CD4+, CD8+, or CD8+CD57+ T cells (not recorded which) from PBMCs. This clonotype originated in a human donor with aplastic anemia.

The CDR3 DNA reads TGTGCCAGCAGTGAACGGAATAGCTACACTGAAACTTTCTTT. Its translation is CASSERNSYTETFF. The chain employs TRBV6-1 and TRBJ1-1; no clear D gene. The CDR3 consists of 14 residues. Germline CDR1 is MNHNS and CDR2 is SASEGT.